One sample yielded the 7 T cell receptor beta chains listed below, sequenced in a study of cytomegalovirus exposure and HLA in healthy donors. The PCR made use of 60 Vbeta and 13 Jbeta primers. Profiling relied on immunoSEQ multiplex PCR, and the TCRdb table lists in-frame clones only, not all of them. Of about 140,000 clones in the sample, 77% were seen once. Sequencing was performed on PBMCs. The receptors come from a male donor in good health and CMV-seronegative.

The chain carries TRBV27 and TRBJ2-7; possible D gene TRBD1, 7 bases. This CDR3 comprises 16 residues. Germline V gives CDR1 MNHEY, CDR2 SMNVEV (reference sequence). Trimming shortened V by 7 bases and J by 1 base, and 20 bases separated the two germline ends. CDR3 amino acids: CASKRAGGFGSYEQYF. The CDR3 DNA sequence: TGTGCCAGCAAGCGGGCAGGGGGTTTTGGGTCCTACGAGCAGTACTTC.

There are a few counts of this clone. One end of the junction fails to match germline, which may point to a read error. V usage is TRBV25-1 and J usage is TRBJ2-4; possible D gene TRBD2, 7 bases. Germline V gene lookup returns CDR1 MGHDK and CDR2 SYGVNS. The CDR3 spans 14 residues. This CDR3 is CAITTGGLKNSQYF. DNA for the CDR3: TGTGCCATCACCACCGGGGGGCTTAAAAACAGTCAGTACTTC.

The chain carries TRBV14 and TRBJ1-2, with D perhaps matching TRBD1 (6 bases). This CDR3 spans 17 amino acids. Trimming pared 1 base from V and 5 bases from J, leaving 20 bases between. Germline lookup yields CDR1 SGHDN and CDR2 FVKESK. The CDR3: CASSQGDPGARPYGYTF. The CDR3 DNA reads as TGTGCCAGCAGCCAAGGGGACCCAGGGGCCCGCCCTTATGGCTACACCTTC.

This clone has more than one count but fewer than ten. The chain joins TRBV7-9 to TRBJ1-1; D is possibly TRBD1 (5 bases). Germline V gene data show CDR1 as SEHNR and CDR2 as FQNEAQ (reference sequence). V dropped 2 bases and J dropped 7 bases, with 17 bases sitting between them. This CDR3 region has 15 residues. The CDR3 nucleotides read TGTGCCAGCAGCTTAAACTACAGGATGCCCGGTGAAGCTTTCTTT. As protein: CASSLNYRMPGEAFF.

J is TRBJ2-2 and V is TRBV6-1; D not certain. In germline, CDR1 is MNHNS, CDR2 SASEGT. Trimming removed 7 bases from V and 2 bases from J, with 11 bases in between. CDR3 length equals 14 residues. DNA of the CDR3: TGTGCCAGCACTCGCAGGTTAAACACCGGGGAGCTGTTTTTT. This codes for CASTRRLNTGELFF.

The chain links TRBV27 to TRBJ1-2; 9 bases map to TRBD1. Trimming took 7 bases from V and 1 from J; bases not matched to a gene: 7. Germline V CDR1 and CDR2: MNHEY, SMNVEV (reference sequence). The CDR3 extends over 15 amino acids. This chain's CDR3 is CASKRQGGGNYGYTF. CDR3 bases: TGTGCCAGCAAGAGACAGGGGGGAGGTAACTATGGCTACACCTTC.

V is TRBV7-2 and J is TRBJ2-7, with D maybe TRBD2 (5 bases). In germline, CDR1 is SGHTA, CDR2 FQGNSA. The V and J ends lost 5 bases and 3 bases respectively, with 11 bases between them. The CDR3 totals 13 residues. The DNA for the CDR3 is TGTGCCAGCAGCGGCGGTGGAGGCTACGAGCAGTACTTC. It encodes CASSGGGGYEQYF.